This TCR beta chain was obtained from a study of shared clonotypes between healthy human individuals (dated by TCRdb to the early 2020s). At the level of the whole study: Two women and a few men aged 18 to 49 years were included in the cohort. Different laboratories and diverse techniques were used to prepare libraries and sequence TCR repertoires, to increase sequencing depth and limit assay-specific biases. Between about 0.9 and 10 billion PBMCs per donor were obtained by leukapheresis. The study deeply sequenced blood TCR repertoires of five healthy adults to estimate repertoire size and the extent of clonotype sharing between individuals. For each donor, CD4 naive and CD4 memory were each given three plates, CD8 naive was given two plates, and CD8 memory was given one plate.

The donors were healthy, HIV-negative adults with no recently reported acute infections or vaccinations. Every donor was a Caucasian adult residing in Nashville, Tennessee, USA. Magnetic negative selection was used to enrich CD4+ T cells, after which naive cells were positively selected on CD45RA and the negative fraction became the memory subset. After blood collection by leukapheresis, PBMCs were isolated using Ficoll-Histopaque density gradient centrifugation and then cryopreserved in the vapor phase of liquid nitrogen. Analytical flow cytometry was used to check the purity and quantity of each magnetically sorted T cell population. From each sorted fraction, genomic DNA was isolated and quantified by UV absorbance on a Nanodrop 2000c. The CDR3 measures 15 amino acids from cysteine to phenylalanine. Only CDR3 DNA is held: 45 bases, read in frame from base 1. CDR1 is given as LNHDA and CDR2 as SQIVND, both from the germline V gene (reference sequence). The junction carries 8 bases between V and J, which are trimmed by 3 bases and 2 bases respectively.

TCR CDR3 regions were amplified from genomic DNA by multiplex PCR using the deep immunoSEQ assay. Extracted genomic DNA from each cell subset was distributed evenly across all wells of several immunoSEQ 96-well plates, and each plate was treated as a replicate. For sorted subsets, around 200 ng genomic DNA, equal to some 28,000 T cell genomes, was loaded into each replicate PCR. Purified libraries were measured with a Qubit 3.0 fluorometer, size-checked on a Bioanalyzer 2100, and measured again with the KAPA Library Quantification kit. A separate single-read 150-cycle Illumina NextSeq 550 flow cell was used to sequence each immunoSEQ 96-well plate. The study's own analysis went as follows. Because the immunoSEQ output included only junctional sequences and no quality scores, the filtering could not be the same as the filtering used for full-length reads. To assign V/J genes and CDR3, sequences were annotated using PyIR, a Python wrapper for IgBLAST v1.9, with IMGT germline references. Any read was removed if the V/J assignment was weak (E-value above 1e-6), the CDR3 was missing, or the read contained stop codons, out-of-frame junctions, or ambiguous translated residues. V3J clonotypes were defined as sequences sharing the same inferred V gene, J gene, and CDR3 amino acid sequence. Percentage overlap between repertoires was calculated by dividing the number of shared unique clonotypes by the size of the smaller repertoire. Three approaches were used to assess repertoire richness: RTK rarefaction, the Chao1 estimator, and Recon v2.1 estimates of unobserved clonotypes. For all TCRbeta clonotypes obtained by the gDNA method from a handful of donors, generation probabilities were computed with OLGA. In its TCRdb copy, this immuneACCESS table keeps in-frame sequences only and misses some clones. Where compared with another copy, unresolved V genes explain less than half of these, and the others have no known cause. V and J calls and clone size are given by that table; D and trimming were obtained from the DNA. Across this sample there are 2 million to 2.5 million clones, with approximately 96% seen only once. In total, the top ten clones hold roughly 0.13% of the sample.

The paper as a whole reports these results and caveats: Because the study included a small number of donors, the genetic and exposure-history diversity represented was limited. Clonotypes shared by all four sorted-subset donors showed higher generation probabilities than non-shared clonotypes. Based on pairwise subsampling, the degree of clonotype sharing among donors was expected to be affected by sequencing depth. Approximately 5% of naive CD4, 3.5% of naive CD8, approximately 2.2% of memory CD4, and 0.4% of memory CD8 clonotypes were shared across a handful of donors. Incomplete sequencing was indicated by rarefaction of sorted-subset datasets, despite the large sequencing depth. Sampling was restricted to blood, and TCR repertoires in tissues likely differ from the TCR repertoires found in blood. Naive subsets generally had larger estimated clonotype richness than memory subsets.

With regard to this clone: The specificity of this receptor is unknown. One base away there is no much larger clone; base qualities are not given. Other DNA variants within this sample encode the same CDR3.

This chain joins TRBV19 to TRBJ1-6; the D gene is perhaps TRBD1, from 5 matching bases. This receptor was obtained from a young man in good health. Sequencing used naive CD4+ T cells sorted from blood. This sample's cell subset or site label indicates: CD45RA+ positively selected. The base sequence is TGTGCCAGTAGTATCGGAGGGGCCTATAATTCACCCCTCCACTTT. Translated, it gives CASSIGGAYNSPLHF.